These 31 T cell receptor beta chains were all obtained from the same sample, sequenced in a study of blood T cell repertoires in COVID-19. Produced via immunoSEQ multiplex PCR; TCRdb's table is partial and in-frame only. The table lists 210,000 or so clones, around 80% of them singletons, with around 4.5% in the top ten. The source material was PBMCs or T cells enriched from blood (not recorded which). The receptor set was obtained from a man aged 25 to 40 with acute COVID-19.

Concerning this clone: The identical CDR3 is also encoded by other nucleotide sequences in the sample. The chain has TRBV11-2 and TRBJ2-1; no firm D call. Deletions cut 5 bases from V and 1 base from J, with 6 bases between. CDR3 length equals 13 residues. Per germline, CDR1 SGHAT and CDR2 FQNNGV. The DNA for the CDR3 is TGTGCCAGCAGCCCGGTGTCCTACAATGAGCAGTTCTTC. Encoded protein: CASSPVSYNEQFF. Combining the CDR3 with reference TRBV11-2 and TRBJ2-1 gives the whole variable domain EAGVAQSPRYKIIEKRQSVAFWCNPISGHATLYWYQQILGQGPKLLIQFQNNGVVDDSQLPKDRFSAERLKGVDSTLKIQPAKLEDSAVYLCASSPVSYNEQFFGPGTRLTVL.

The chain recombines TRBV7-9 with TRBJ1-2, with 9 bases that match TRBD1. CDR1 is SEHNR, CDR2 FQNEAQ, per germline (reference sequence). V shed 3 bases and J 6 bases; nucleotides not matched to a gene: 8. CDR3 length: 15 residues. The CDR3 coding sequence is TGTGCCAGCAGCTTCGGTACGGGACAGGGTAATGGCTACACCTTC. Amino acids: CASSFGTGQGNGYTF.

This rearrangement joins TRBV7-9 to TRBJ1-2; tentative D call: TRBD1 (5 bases). From germline, CDR1 is SEHNR and CDR2 FQNEAQ (reference sequence). V lost 3 bases, J lost 8 bases, and 19 bases lay in between. CDR3 length: 15 residues. In DNA, the CDR3 is TGTGCCAGCAGCTTTACCGGGACTGGTGTTTGGGGCTACACCTTC. Translated: CASSFTGTGVWGYTF.

On this clone itself: The sample contains more than one DNA sequence encoding this CDR3. The V and J genes are TRBV20-1 and TRBJ1-4; D unresolved. Trimming removed 3 bases from V and 8 bases from J, with 7 bases in between. CDR1 is DFQATT, CDR2 SNEGSKA, per germline (reference sequence). The CDR3 runs 11 residues. The CDR3 here is CSASRGEKLFF. The CDR3 nucleotides read TGCAGTGCTAGTCGCGGGGAAAAACTGTTTTTT.

A few counts support this clone. The sample contains more than one DNA sequence encoding this CDR3. This chain joins TRBV28 and TRBJ2-7; 10 bases are shared with TRBD1. CDR3 size: 15 residues. CDR1 is MDHEN, CDR2 SYDVKM, per germline. V was pared by 0 bases and J by 4 bases, with 3 bases of the junction left unmatched. CDR3 residues: CASSLWGQGSYEQYF. Here the CDR3 DNA reads TGTGCCAGCAGTTTATGGGGACAGGGGTCTTACGAGCAGTACTTC.

The gene calls are TRBV18 and TRBJ2-1; TRBD1 agrees at 7 bases. The germline V gene encodes CDR1 KGHSH and CDR2 LQKENI. V was clipped by 3 bases and J by 7 bases; unmatched bases: 3. This CDR3 has 13 amino acids. The CDR3 sequence: CASSPGTVNEQFF. CDR3 bases: TGTGCCAGCTCACCCGGGACAGTAAATGAGCAGTTCTTC.

This clone was picked up a small number of times. The chain employs TRBV18 and TRBJ1-5, with 7 bases aligning to TRBD1. Germline CDR1 reads KGHSH; CDR2 reads LQKENI. The CDR3 has 14 residues. V was pared by 5 bases and J by 2 bases, with 3 bases of the junction left unmatched. The CDR3 sequence is CASSGDRGNQPQHF. DNA for the CDR3: TGTGCCAGCTCAGGTGACAGGGGCAATCAGCCCCAGCATTTT.

The chain joins TRBV5-1 to TRBJ2-7; no clear D gene. Germline CDR1 SGHRS, CDR2 YFSETQ. This CDR3 contains 12 residues. The V and J ends lost 0 bases and 6 bases respectively, with 7 bases between them. The CDR3 loop is CASSLGGLEQYF. The CDR3, as DNA: TGCGCCAGCAGCTTGGGCGGCCTCGAGCAGTACTTC. The full variable domain, with the rest looked up from reference TRBV5-1 and TRBJ2-7, is KAGVTQTPRYLIKTRGQQVTLSCSPISGHRSVSWYQQTPGQGLQFLFEYFSETQRNKGNFPGRFSGRQFSNSRSEMNVSTLELGDSALYLCASSLGGLEQYFGPGTRLTVT.

This clone has just one count. The rearrangement uses TRBV5-4 and TRBJ2-5; TRBD2 is a possible D gene (5 bases). Germline V CDR1 and CDR2: SGHNT, YYREEE (reference sequence). V was clipped by 2 bases and J by 5 bases, with 10 bases between them. This CDR3 comprises 13 residues. The CDR3 spells CASSLGRAETQYF. The DNA for the CDR3 is TGTGCCAGCAGCTTAGGGCGGGCGGAGACCCAGTACTTC.

This clone was observed once. The chain recombines TRBV5-4 with TRBJ1-1, with D tentatively TRBD1 (6 bases). The V end was cut by 2 bases, the J end by 5 bases, with 13 bases between. Germline-derived CDR1 and CDR2 are SGHNT and YYREEE (reference sequence). The CDR3 totals 14 residues. DNA of the CDR3: TGTGCCAGCAGCTTACAGGGAGTAGGAACTGAAGCTTTCTTT. Protein product: CASSLQGVGTEAFF.

CDR3 nucleotide sequence: TGTGCCAGCAGTTTATTGCGGACAGGGGTAGGATCACCCCTCCACTTT. It yields the protein CASSLLRTGVGSPLHF. V usage is TRBV27 and J usage is TRBJ1-6, with 9 bases identical to TRBD1. Germline assignment: CDR1 MNHEY and CDR2 SMNVEV (reference sequence). V shed 1 base, J shed 10 bases, and the junction held 8 bases outside the gene matches. CDR3 length: 16 amino acids.

The chain uses TRBV6-1 and TRBJ1-5, with D perhaps matching TRBD1 (6 bases). Trimming cost V 2 bases and J 1 base, with 12 bases left between them. The CDR3 has 16 residues. The germline CDR1 and CDR2 sequences are MNHNS and SASEGT. CDR3 residues: CASSEKVRGSNQPQHF. The CDR3 nucleotides read TGTGCCAGCAGTGAAAAGGTGAGGGGGAGCAATCAGCCCCAGCATTTT.

The chain employs TRBV9 and TRBJ2-7; the match to TRBD1 covers 7 bases. Germline V CDR1 and CDR2: SGDLS, YYNGEE. The V segment lost 10 bases and the J segment 0 bases; nucleotides outside the gene matches: 4. There are 12 residues in the CDR3. The CDR3 DNA sequence: TGTGCCCCCAGGGACAGCTCCTACGAGCAGTACTTC. Its translation: CAPRDSSYEQYF.

The rearrangement uses TRBV9 and TRBJ1-4; 10 bases match TRBD1. Germline assignment: CDR1 SGDLS and CDR2 YYNGEE. V was clipped by 0 bases and J by 7 bases; unmatched bases: 3. CDR3 length equals 15 residues. CDR3 in amino acids: CASSVAGTGVEKLFF. CDR3 nucleotides: TGTGCCAGCAGCGTAGCCGGGACAGGGGTTGAAAAACTGTTTTTT. Complete variable domain (other parts from reference TRBV9 and TRBJ1-4): DSGVTQTPKHLITATGQRVTLRCSPRSGDLSVYWYQQSLDQGLQFLIQYYNGEERAKGNILERFSAQQFPDLHSELNLSSLELGDSALYFCASSVAGTGVEKLFFGSGTQLSVL.

This sequence joins TRBV19 and TRBJ2-7; 9 bases match TRBD2. CDR1 and CDR2 (germline): LNHDA, SQIVND (reference sequence). This CDR3 is built from 15 residues. The junction had 6 bases not matched to a gene; V was cut back by 4 bases and J by 2 bases. The CDR3 region has the DNA TGTGCCAGTAGTAAGGTAGCGGGGGTGACCTACGAGCAGTACTTC. This encodes CASSKVAGVTYEQYF.

The chain has TRBV5-4 and TRBJ2-5, with TRBD2 identical over 7 bases. Germline CDR1 and CDR2: SGHNT and YYREEE (reference sequence). The V gene end was trimmed by 2 bases and the J gene end by 6 bases; junction bases not matched to a gene: 4. The CDR3 has 13 amino acids. CDR3 protein: CASSLSGEKTQYF. The CDR3 nucleotides are TGTGCCAGCAGCTTAAGCGGGGAAAAGACCCAGTACTTC.

This clone was seen only a few times. The gene calls are TRBV2 and TRBJ1-2; D is uncertain. This CDR3 spans 13 amino acids. Germline V lookup: CDR1 SNHLY, CDR2 FYNNEI. V was shortened by 0 bases and J by 8 bases, with 10 bases between the two germline ends. The CDR3 is CASSEAAGRGYTF. The CDR3 region has the DNA TGTGCCAGCAGTGAAGCTGCGGGTCGCGGCTACACCTTC.

The chain uses TRBV6-4 and TRBJ2-6; 9 nucleotides match TRBD1. The CDR3 has 17 amino acids. With V trimmed by 5 bases and J by 4 bases, 9 bases remained unmatched. Germline CDR1 MRHNA, CDR2 SNTAGT. The CDR3 sequence is CASSTGTGIAGANVLTF. The DNA for the CDR3 is TGTGCCAGCAGTACCGGGACAGGGATTGCGGGGGCCAACGTCCTGACTTTC.

The rearrangement joins TRBV6-4 to TRBJ2-1; D is possibly TRBD1 (6 bases). This CDR3 spans 14 amino acids. The germline CDR1 and CDR2 sequences are MRHNA and SNTAGT. V lost 6 bases and J 7 bases, leaving 16 bases between the germline ends. The CDR3 sequence: CASSGSEGGNEQFF. Here the CDR3 DNA reads TGTGCCAGCAGCGGTAGCGAAGGGGGTAATGAGCAGTTCTTC.

This clone was observed a handful of times. This chain connects TRBV24-1 to TRBJ2-5, with a tentative D call TRBD2 (6 bases). Germline values: CDR1 KGHDR, CDR2 SFDVKD. V lost 3 bases, J lost 4 bases, and 8 bases lay in between. The CDR3 spans 13 residues. As DNA, the CDR3 is TGTGCCACCAGTGATGGCGGGACAGAGACCCAGTACTTC. Residues: CATSDGGTETQYF.

The V and J genes are TRBV9 and TRBJ2-1; tentatively, D is TRBD2 (7 bases). This CDR3 comprises 15 residues. The germline V gene encodes CDR1 SGDLS and CDR2 YYNGEE. With 6 bases removed from V and 11 bases from J, the gap between germline ends came to 24 bases. CDR3 in DNA: TGTGCCAGCACCCCGCGGGGGCAGCTTGAATCCAAGCAGTTCTTC. Translated, it gives CASTPRGQLESKQFF.

J is TRBJ2-5 and V is TRBV19; 9 nucleotides align to TRBD2. The CDR3 spans 15 residues. Germline V gene data show CDR1 as LNHDA and CDR2 as SQIVND (reference sequence). J gave up 5 bases and V 5 bases, and 9 bases lay outside the gene matches. DNA for the CDR3: TGTGCCAGTAGTGCAGCCGGGACTAGCAGTGAGACCCAGTACTTC. It codes for CASSAAGTSSETQYF. Based on the CDR3 plus reference TRBV19 and TRBJ2-5, the full variable domain is DGGITQSPKYLFRKEGQNVTLSCEQNLNHDAMYWYRQDPGQGLRLIYYSQIVNDFQKGDIAEGYSVSREKKESFPLTVTSAQKNPTAFYLCASSAAGTSSETQYFGPGTRLLVL.

The genes are TRBV11-3 and TRBJ2-5; D might be TRBD1 (5 bases). With 3 bases removed from V and 2 bases from J, the gap between germline ends came to 13 bases. This CDR3 spans 15 amino acids. Germline V gene lookup returns CDR1 SGHNT and CDR2 YENEEA. In DNA form, the CDR3 reads TGTGCCAGCAGCTTGGGGCAGGGCCTACAAGAGACCCAGTACTTC. Protein: CASSLGQGLQETQYF.

The chain employs TRBV3-1 (or the pseudogene TRBV3-2) and TRBJ1-1; possible D gene TRBD1, 5 bases. The V end was cut by 4 bases, the J end by 6 bases, with 12 bases between. The CDR3 extends over 13 amino acids. The V gene's germline CDR1 is LGHDT and CDR2 YNNKEL (reference sequence). The CDR3 loop reads CASSPSGGAEAFF. CDR3 DNA sequence: TGTGCCAGCAGCCCATCCGGGGGGGCTGAAGCTTTCTTT.

The CDR3 here is CASSPGGFSSYNEQFF. The CDR3 DNA reads TGTGCCAGCAGCCCGGGAGGGTTCAGCTCCTACAATGAGCAGTTCTTC. The J gene is TRBJ2-1, the V gene TRBV5-4, with 8 nucleotides matching TRBD2. V lost 4 bases to trimming and J lost 0 bases; unmatched junction nucleotides: 6. This CDR3 is 16 amino acids long. Germline V lookup: CDR1 SGHNT, CDR2 YYREEE (reference sequence).

The table lists this clone with a few counts. The chain is built from TRBV5-4 and TRBJ1-4; TRBD1 aligns across 7 bases. The CDR3 spans 14 residues. V lost 2 bases, J lost 5 bases, and 3 bases stayed unmatched. The V gene's germline CDR1 is SGHNT and CDR2 YYREEE (reference sequence). The CDR3 region has the DNA TGTGCCAGCAGCTTTGACAGGGCGAATGAAAAACTGTTTTTT. Protein product: CASSFDRANEKLFF.

This chain uses TRBV2 with TRBJ1-3; the D is unclear. The germline V and J ends were trimmed by 0 bases and 3 bases, with 12 bases remaining between them. The germline V gene encodes CDR1 SNHLY and CDR2 FYNNEI. This CDR3 contains 16 residues. The CDR3 DNA follows: TGTGCCAGCAGTGAAGCAACGAGGGTGGGTGGAAACACCATATATTTT. It encodes CASSEATRVGGNTIYF. The variable domain in full, completed from reference TRBV2 and TRBJ1-3, reads EPEVTQTPSHQVTQMGQEVILRCVPISNHLYFYWYRQILGQKVEFLVSFYNNEISEKSEIFDDQFSVERPDGSNFTLKIRSTKLEDSAMYFCASSEATRVGGNTIYFGEGSWLTVV.

The V call is TRBV27, the J call TRBJ1-2; 8 positions agree with TRBD1. V gave up 0 bases and J gave up 3 bases; unmatched junction bases: 3. Germline V lookup: CDR1 MNHEY, CDR2 SMNVEV (reference sequence). CDR3 size: 15 residues. CDR3 nucleotides: TGTGCCAGCAGTTTATCAACAGGGGGGCACTATGGCTACACCTTC. It translates to CASSLSTGGHYGYTF.

The chain joins TRBV5-1 to TRBJ2-7; D unresolved. The CDR3 totals 14 residues. CDR1 SGHRS and CDR2 YFSETQ come from the germline V gene. The V gene lost 0 bases and the J gene lost 12 bases, with 19 bases spanning the gap. The CDR3 nucleotides read TGCGCCAGCAGCTTGGAACCCTTAGAGACAAGACGGTACTTC. This encodes CASSLEPLETRRYF.

The CDR3 DNA sequence: TGCGCCAGCAGTCAAGGACACACCGCCTACGAGCAGTACTTC. Residues: CASSQGHTAYEQYF. V usage is TRBV10-2 and J usage is TRBJ2-7, with D perhaps matching TRBD1 (5 bases). Germline V gene data show CDR1 as WSHSY and CDR2 as SAAADI. V was cut by 5 bases and J by 2 bases, with 13 bases left in between. This CDR3 has 14 amino acids.

The rearrangement uses TRBV20-1 and TRBJ2-1; 7 positions agree with TRBD2. The ends lost 3 bases at V and 8 bases at J; junction bases unmatched: 7. Germline V gene lookup returns CDR1 DFQATT and CDR2 SNEGSKA (reference sequence). This CDR3 spans 13 amino acids. CDR3 region: CSASRGSGYEQFF. The DNA for the CDR3 is TGCAGTGCTAGTAGGGGTAGCGGGTATGAGCAGTTCTTC.